This TCR beta chain appears in the sequencing data of a study of CD8+ T cells in alopecia areata (dated by TCRdb to the late 2010s). In the study overall: Treated patients were enrolled in an open-label pilot trial of oral tofacitinib, 5 to 10 mg twice daily, for moderate-to-severe alopecia areata. Patients stayed on tofacitinib for 6 to 18 months and then had 6 months of follow-up off drug so that delayed response and recurrence could be assessed. High-throughput TCRbeta sequencing was used to examine T cell clonal expansion in alopecia areata in both the C3H/HeJ mouse model and human patients. Scalp tissue and sorted CD4+ and CD8+ peripheral blood T cells from patchy and totalis/universalis alopecia areata patients and from healthy controls were covered by human TCRbeta sequencing. Tofacitinib-treated patients had biopsies at baseline and at 4 and 24 weeks of treatment, with a later scalp biopsy in several patients. Clonality in the scalp was compared among normal scalp (n=4), patchy alopecia areata scalp (n=8), and alopecia totalis/universalis scalp (n=8). RNA came from the PAXgene miRNA kit for fixed scalp, the miRNeasy kit for PBMCs, and the RNeasy kit for mouse skin. immunoSEQ multiplex PCR using 35 Vbeta forward primers and 13 Jbeta reverse primers was used to amplify TCRbeta CDR3 regions. Broader findings and caveats from the paper: Shared TCR sequences between patients were less evident than in mice, which may be partly attributable to HLA diversity in the patient population. Unlike mouse skin, which is dominated by gammadelta T cells, normal human skin has resident alphabeta T cells that are also sequenced, and this complicates analysis of the scalp TCR repertoire. Higher clonality and more expanded CD8+ clones were observed in lesional scalp than in normal scalp, particularly in alopecia totalis/universalis, a finding suggestive of antigenic drive.

Trimming costs V 2 bases and J 5 bases, and their ends lie 9 bases apart. CDR1 GTSNPN and CDR2 SVGIG were looked up in the germline V gene (reference sequence). The CDR3 has 12 amino acids, counting the end cysteine and phenylalanine. CDR3 DNA is the only sequence kept; it has 36 bases, read in frame from the first base. For this clone: No cognate antigen has been identified for it. One base away there is no much larger clone; base qualities are not given.

The method behind the library was the immunoSEQ multiplex PCR assay. RNA was extracted from all samples and reverse transcribed into cDNA, which served as template for TCR sequencing. First-strand cDNA was synthesized using SuperScript III with a 2:1 mix of oligo-dT and random hexamers. Amplification bias was assessed with a synthetic immune receptor repertoire, and residual bias was removed computationally. Per the original workflow: Raw reads were preprocessed to remove errors, and CDR3 was defined by IMGT conventions from the conserved cysteine to phenylalanine. Clonality was computed by normalizing Shannon entropy by log2 of the number of productive unique TCRs and subtracting the result from 1. Whether scalp clones were CD4 or CD8 was inferred by matching scalp TCRbeta sequences against CD4 and CD8 repertoires sorted from blood. The source is immuneACCESS, and TCRdb retained only in-frame sequences with V and J called. Part of the clones is not carried over; for the studies checked, unresolved V genes explain less than half of this, and the remainder is unexplained. The DNA gave D and trimming, while V, J and clone size come from that table. This sample gives roughly 150,000 clones in total; roughly 61% of them show up just once. In total, the top ten clones hold under 7.5% of the sample.

The time point label here, explained by the study, means: baseline before oral tofacitinib. Lesional scalp punch biopsies and peripheral blood were obtained from alopecia areata patients. After PBMCs were isolated by density centrifugation and stained for CD3, CD4 and CD8, a FACSAria was used to sort CD4+ and CD8+ T cells. The sequence was obtained from a human donor with alopecia areata. The material was CD4+ T cells sorted from blood, obtained at week 0. The chain uses TRBV30 and TRBJ1-1, with TRBD1 perhaps the D gene, on 6 matching bases. The nucleotide sequence reads as follows: TGTGCCTGGAGTAGGGGGGCGACTGAAGCTTTCTTT. Its amino acids are CAWSRGATEAFF.